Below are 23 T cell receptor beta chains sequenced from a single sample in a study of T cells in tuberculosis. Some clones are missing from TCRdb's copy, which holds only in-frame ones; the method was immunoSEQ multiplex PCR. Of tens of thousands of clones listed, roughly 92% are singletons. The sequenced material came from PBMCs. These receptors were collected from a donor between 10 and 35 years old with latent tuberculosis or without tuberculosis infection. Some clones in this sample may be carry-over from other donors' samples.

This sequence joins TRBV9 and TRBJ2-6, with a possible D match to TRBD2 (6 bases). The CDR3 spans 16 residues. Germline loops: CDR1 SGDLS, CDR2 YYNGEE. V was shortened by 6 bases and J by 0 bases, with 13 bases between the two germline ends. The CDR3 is CASKAGTRSGANVLTF. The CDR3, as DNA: TGTGCCAGCAAGGCAGGGACTCGCTCTGGGGCCAACGTCCTGACTTTC.

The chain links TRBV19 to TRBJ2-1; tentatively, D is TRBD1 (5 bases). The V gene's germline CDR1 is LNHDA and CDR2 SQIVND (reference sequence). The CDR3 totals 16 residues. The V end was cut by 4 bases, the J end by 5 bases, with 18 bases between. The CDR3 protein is CASSTPYVQGNNEQFF. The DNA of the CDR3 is TGTGCCAGTAGTACACCATACGTGCAGGGTAACAATGAGCAGTTCTTC.

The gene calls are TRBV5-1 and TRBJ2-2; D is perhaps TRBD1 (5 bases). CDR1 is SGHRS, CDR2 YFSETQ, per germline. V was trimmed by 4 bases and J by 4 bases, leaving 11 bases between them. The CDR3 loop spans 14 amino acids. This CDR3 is CASSLGHFTGELFF. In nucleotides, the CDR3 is TGCGCCAGCAGCCTCGGACACTTCACCGGGGAGCTGTTTTTT.

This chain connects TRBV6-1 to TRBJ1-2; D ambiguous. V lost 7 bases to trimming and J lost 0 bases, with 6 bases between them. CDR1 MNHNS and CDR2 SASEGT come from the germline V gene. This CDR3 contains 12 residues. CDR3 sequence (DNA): TGTGCCAGCAACTTAGCTAACTATGGCTACACCTTC. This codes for CASNLANYGYTF.

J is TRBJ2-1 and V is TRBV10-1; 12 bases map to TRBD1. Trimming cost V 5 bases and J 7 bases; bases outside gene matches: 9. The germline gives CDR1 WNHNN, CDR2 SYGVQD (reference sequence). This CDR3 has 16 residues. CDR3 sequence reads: CASSYDRDRGLNEQFF. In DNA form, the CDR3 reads TGCGCCAGCAGTTACGACCGGGACAGGGGGCTGAATGAGCAGTTCTTC.

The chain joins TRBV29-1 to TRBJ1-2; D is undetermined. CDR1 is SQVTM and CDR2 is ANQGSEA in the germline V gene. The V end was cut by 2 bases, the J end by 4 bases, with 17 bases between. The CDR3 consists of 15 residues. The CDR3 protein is CSVESSLRYAYGYTF. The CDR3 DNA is TGCAGCGTTGAAAGCTCCCTCAGGTACGCCTATGGCTACACCTTC. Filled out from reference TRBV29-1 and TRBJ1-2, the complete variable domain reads SAVISQKPSRDICQRGTSLTIQCQVDSQVTMMFWYRQQPGQSLTLIATANQGSEATYESGFVIDKFPISRPNLTFSTLTVSNMSPEDSSIYLCSVESSLRYAYGYTFGSGTRLTVV.

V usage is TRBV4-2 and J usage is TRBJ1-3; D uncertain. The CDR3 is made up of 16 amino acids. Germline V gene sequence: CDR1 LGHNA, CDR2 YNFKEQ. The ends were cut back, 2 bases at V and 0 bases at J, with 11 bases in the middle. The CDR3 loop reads CASSQLGDGSGNTIYF. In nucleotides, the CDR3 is TGTGCCAGCAGCCAACTCGGAGACGGCTCTGGAAACACCATATATTTT.

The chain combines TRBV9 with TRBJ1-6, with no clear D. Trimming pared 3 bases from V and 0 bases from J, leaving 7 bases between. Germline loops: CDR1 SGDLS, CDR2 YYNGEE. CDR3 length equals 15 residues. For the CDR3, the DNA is TGTGCCAGCAGCGAAGGGAGCTCCTATAATTCACCCCTCCACTTT. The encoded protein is CASSEGSSYNSPLHF.

The CDR3 spells CASSLQGGNQPQHF. The CDR3 bases are TGTGCCAGCAGCTTGCAGGGGGGTAATCAGCCCCAGCATTTT. The chain recombines TRBV5-4 with TRBJ1-5, with 7 bases identical to TRBD1. The CDR3 spans 14 residues. Germline lookup yields CDR1 SGHNT and CDR2 YYREEE (reference sequence). J was trimmed by 4 bases and V by 1 base; bases with no gene match: 2.

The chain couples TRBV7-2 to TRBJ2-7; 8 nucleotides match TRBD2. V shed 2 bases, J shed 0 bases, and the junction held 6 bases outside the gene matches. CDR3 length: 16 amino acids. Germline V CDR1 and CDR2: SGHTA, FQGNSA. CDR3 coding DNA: TGTGCCAGCAGCTTAAAGGCAGCGGGGGCCTCCTACGAGCAGTACTTC. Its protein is CASSLKAAGASYEQYF.

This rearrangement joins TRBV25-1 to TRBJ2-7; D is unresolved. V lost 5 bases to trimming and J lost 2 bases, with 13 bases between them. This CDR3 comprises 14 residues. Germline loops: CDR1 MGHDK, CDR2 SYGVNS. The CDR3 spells CASSNVGTAYEQYF. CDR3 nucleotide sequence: TGTGCCAGCAGTAACGTCGGTACAGCCTACGAGCAGTACTTC.

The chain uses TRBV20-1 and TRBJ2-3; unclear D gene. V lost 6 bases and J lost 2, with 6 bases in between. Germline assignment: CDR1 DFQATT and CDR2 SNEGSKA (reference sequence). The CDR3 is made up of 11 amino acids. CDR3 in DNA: TGCAGTGCGGCCCTCACAGATACGCAGTATTTT. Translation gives CSAALTDTQYF.

The CDR3 bases are TGTGCCAGCAGCCCATCCGGGACTCCGGCAGACGAGCAGTACTTC. It codes for CASSPSGTPADEQYF. The chain employs TRBV9 and TRBJ2-7, with D possibly TRBD2 on 6 matching bases. The V end lost 4 bases, the J end lost 5 bases, and 19 bases lay between the germline ends. The CDR3 sequence is 15 residues long. The germline gives CDR1 SGDLS, CDR2 YYNGEE.

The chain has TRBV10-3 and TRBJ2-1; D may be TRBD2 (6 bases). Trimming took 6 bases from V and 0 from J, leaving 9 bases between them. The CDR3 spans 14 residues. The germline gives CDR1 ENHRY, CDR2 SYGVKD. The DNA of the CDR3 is TGTGCCATCAGCGTCGGGAGCTCCTACAATGAGCAGTTCTTC. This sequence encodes CAISVGSSYNEQFF.

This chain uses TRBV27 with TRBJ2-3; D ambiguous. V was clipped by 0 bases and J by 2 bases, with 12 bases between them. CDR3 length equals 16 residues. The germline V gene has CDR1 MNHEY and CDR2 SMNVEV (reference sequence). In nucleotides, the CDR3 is TGTGCCAGCAGTTTATCGCCGTACGGAGACACAGATACGCAGTATTTT. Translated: CASSLSPYGDTDTQYF.

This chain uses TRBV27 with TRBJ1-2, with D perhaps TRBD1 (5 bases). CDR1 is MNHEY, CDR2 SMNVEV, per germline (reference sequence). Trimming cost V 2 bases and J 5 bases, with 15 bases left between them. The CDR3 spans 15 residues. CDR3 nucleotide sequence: TGTGCCAGCAGTTTAGGCCTCATGGAGGGGTATGGCTACACCTTC. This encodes CASSLGLMEGYGYTF.

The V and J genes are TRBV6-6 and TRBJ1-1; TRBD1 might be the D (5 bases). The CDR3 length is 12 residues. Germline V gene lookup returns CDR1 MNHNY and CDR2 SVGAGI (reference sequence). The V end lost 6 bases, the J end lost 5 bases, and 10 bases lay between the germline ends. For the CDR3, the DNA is TGTGCCAGCAGCCACTCAGGGACTGAAGCTTTCTTT. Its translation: CASSHSGTEAFF.

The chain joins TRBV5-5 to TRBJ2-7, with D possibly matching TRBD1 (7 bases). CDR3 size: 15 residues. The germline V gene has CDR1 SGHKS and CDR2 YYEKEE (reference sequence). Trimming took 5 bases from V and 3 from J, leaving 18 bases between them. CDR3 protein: CASSYQGGVRYEQYF. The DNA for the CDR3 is TGTGCCAGCAGTTACCAGGGGGGCGTTCGCTACGAGCAGTACTTC. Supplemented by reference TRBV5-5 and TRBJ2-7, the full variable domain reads DAGVTQSPTHLIKTRGQQVTLRCSPISGHKSVSWYQQVLGQGPQFIFQYYEKEERGRGNFPDRFSARQFPNYSSELNVNALLLGDSALYLCASSYQGGVRYEQYFGPGTRLTVT.

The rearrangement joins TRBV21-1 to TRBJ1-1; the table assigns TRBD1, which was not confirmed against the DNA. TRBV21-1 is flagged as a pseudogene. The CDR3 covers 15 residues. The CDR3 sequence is CASSRGGRDQTEAFF. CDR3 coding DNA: TGTGCCAGCAGCAGAGGGGGCAGGGATCAGACTGAAGCTTTCTTT.

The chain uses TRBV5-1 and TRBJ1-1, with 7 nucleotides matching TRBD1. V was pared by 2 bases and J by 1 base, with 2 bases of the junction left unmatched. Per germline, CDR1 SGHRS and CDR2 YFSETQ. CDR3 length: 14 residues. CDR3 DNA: TGCGCCAGCAGCTTTCAGGGGGAGAACACTGAAGCTTTCTTT. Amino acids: CASSFQGENTEAFF.

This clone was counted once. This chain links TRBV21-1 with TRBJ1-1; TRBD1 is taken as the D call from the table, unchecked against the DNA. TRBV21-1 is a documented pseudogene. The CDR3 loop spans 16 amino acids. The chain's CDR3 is CASSHRTEIMNTEAFF. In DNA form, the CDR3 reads TGTGCCAGCAGCCATAGGACAGAGATTATGAACACTGAAGCTTTCTTT.

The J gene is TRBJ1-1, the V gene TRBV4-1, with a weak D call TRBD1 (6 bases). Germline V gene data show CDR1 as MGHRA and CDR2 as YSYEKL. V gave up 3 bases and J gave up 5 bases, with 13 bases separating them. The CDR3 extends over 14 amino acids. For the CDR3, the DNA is TGCGCCAGCAGCCACTACAGGGAAGAGACTGAAGCTTTCTTT. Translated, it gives CASSHYREETEAFF.

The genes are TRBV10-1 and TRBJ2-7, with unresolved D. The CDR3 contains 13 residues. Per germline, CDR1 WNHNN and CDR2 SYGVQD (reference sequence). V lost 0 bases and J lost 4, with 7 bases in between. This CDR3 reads CASSESSDYEQYF. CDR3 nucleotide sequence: TGCGCCAGCAGTGAGTCGAGCGATTACGAGCAGTACTTC.